The entry below describes one TCR beta chain. Its antigen is still unknown. Base qualities are missing; no much larger clone stands one base away. Receptor libraries were prepared by the immunoSEQ multiplex PCR assay. For most patients, genomic DNA was isolated with the Qiagen DNeasy Blood and Tissue Kit and shipped frozen to Adaptive Biotechnologies for TCR sequencing. For most patients, genomic DNA was subjected to high-throughput TCR-beta CDR3 sequencing by Adaptive Biotechnologies. Per the source publication's procedure: TCR sequencing data for roughly 20 patients were retrieved from Adaptive's ImmunoSEQ software; a few other patients were processed with MiXCR and VDJtools. To correct CD4 versus CD8 sorting errors, sequences present in both subsets at a frequency ratio below 5:1 were removed. CDR3 nucleotide sequences shared by donor and recipient were removed because the origin of these sequences could not be assigned. To count as alloreactive, a clone needed at least 2-fold expansion over unstimulated cells and a minimum CFSE-low frequency of 0.002% (template counts) or 0.001% (read counts). Clones detected in sequenced pre-transplant spleen, lymph node, or MLR CFSE-low populations of the donor or recipient were defined as mappable. The cumulative frequency of alloreactive clones was calculated as a percentage of all sequences, weighted by copy number. TCRdb re-hosts the immuneACCESS table, in-frame sequences only. Its copies lack some clones; in the studies checked, an unresolved V gene accounts for under half of them, and the cause for the rest is not known. Clonal size and the V and J genes are those of that table, whereas D and trimming came from the DNA. The sample table contains approximately 88,000 clones; only one count was recorded for almost 90% of them. Jointly, the top ten make up roughly 0.099% of the sample.

Taken from cysteine to phenylalanine, the CDR3 has 15 residues. The read is trimmed to its CDR3 DNA, 45 bases read in frame from base 1. As encoded in the germline V gene (reference sequence), CDR1 is LNHNV while CDR2 is YYDKDF. Relative to germline, V is missing 0 bases and J is missing 6 bases, with 4 bases of the junction outside any gene match. This sample is drawn from a study of graft-versus-host responses after intestinal transplantation (dated by TCRdb to about 2021). Regarding the complete study: Recipients received multivisceral, liver-intestinal, or isolated intestinal transplants. A peak of at least 4% donor T cells among recipient peripheral blood mononuclear cells was the definition used for donor T cell macrochimerism. Every recipient was given anti-thymocyte globulin induction, followed by roughly 3 years of maintenance tacrolimus and steroids. A cohort of under 30 intestinal transplant recipients, including one retransplant, was enrolled, and a few patients lacking pretransplant specimens were excluded. Samples from a few later patients were sequenced in-house on an Illumina MiSeq with MiXCR processing rather than by the commercial service. After intestinal transplantation, graft-versus-host and host-versus-graft alloreactive T cell clones were followed in the graft, circulation and bone marrow using bulk TCR-beta CDR3 sequencing. Alloreactive clones were identified by sequencing pre-transplant mixed lymphocyte reaction products and comparing them with unstimulated pre-transplant donor and recipient T cells. What the work shows at the level of the full study, not this receptor alone: GvH clones were detected in recipient bone marrow, and some of these GvH clones were observed earlier in ileal mucosa or blood, consistent with an intestinal mucosal origin. Conclusions were limited by the relatively low number and heterogeneity of intestinal transplant patients. Early after transplant, declines in HvG clones were associated with peak levels of circulating GvH clones. Patients with donor T cell macrochimerism had high GvH to HvG T cell clonal ratios in their allografts.

In light of the paper, this sample's time point label describes: cells obtained before transplantation from donor or recipient. CD3+CD4+ and CD3+CD8+ populations were FACS-sorted from unstimulated pre-transplant donor and recipient cells taken from spleen or lymph nodes. The chain was built from TRBV15 and TRBJ1-4; 7 central nucleotides agree with TRBD1. Sequencing was performed on unstimulated CD4+ T cells sorted from spleen or lymph node cells, taken before intestinal transplant. The source is a human donor who received an intestinal transplant. The CDR3 protein is CATSRDPRGDEKLFF. The sequence in DNA is TGTGCCACCAGCAGAGACCCCAGGGGGGATGAAAAACTGTTTTTT.